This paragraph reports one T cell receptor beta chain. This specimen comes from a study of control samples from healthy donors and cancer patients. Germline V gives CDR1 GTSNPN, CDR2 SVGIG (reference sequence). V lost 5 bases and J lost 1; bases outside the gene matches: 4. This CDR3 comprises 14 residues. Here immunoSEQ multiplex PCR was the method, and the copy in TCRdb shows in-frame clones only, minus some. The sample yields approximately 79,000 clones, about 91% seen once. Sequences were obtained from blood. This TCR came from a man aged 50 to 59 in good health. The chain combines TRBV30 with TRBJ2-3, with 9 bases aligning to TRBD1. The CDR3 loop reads CAWLRDRGTDTQYF. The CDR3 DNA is TGTGCCTGGCTCCGGGACAGGGGCACAGATACGCAGTATTTT.